This T cell receptor beta chain was identified in a study of Graves' ophthalmopathy and Graves' hyperthyroidism. Findings and limits, study-wide: Between ophthalmopathy and stable hyperthyroidism, a 13-signature model drew a separation with 87.88% sensitivity and just under 83% specificity.

RNA transcripts served as template for amplifying TCR beta CDR3 sequences. The authors performed first-round RT-PCR with HTBI primers and then a second-round multiplex PCR. MiXCR, applied by TCRdb to the multiplex PCR reads, yields one record per CDR3 protein. The table lists a few hundred thousand distinct CDR3 sequences, 20% to 25% of them singletons, with roughly 3% in the top ten. Patients were left out if they had other autoimmune diseases, uncontrolled infections, pregnancy or lactation. The CDR3 is made up of 13 amino acids. Germline values: CDR1 MNHEY, CDR2 SVGEGT. V gave up 10 bases and J gave up 5 bases, with 17 bases separating them. This clonotype was counted a few times. What it recognizes is unknown.

The chain has TRBV6-2 or TRBV6-3 and TRBJ2-5; D remains ambiguous. What was sequenced was peripheral blood. The sequence derives from a woman in her late teens or twenties with stable Graves' hyperthyroidism. The CDR3 reads CAISGRPWETQYF. DNA for the CDR3: TGTGCCATCTCCGGGCGTCCATGGGAGACCCAGTACTTC.